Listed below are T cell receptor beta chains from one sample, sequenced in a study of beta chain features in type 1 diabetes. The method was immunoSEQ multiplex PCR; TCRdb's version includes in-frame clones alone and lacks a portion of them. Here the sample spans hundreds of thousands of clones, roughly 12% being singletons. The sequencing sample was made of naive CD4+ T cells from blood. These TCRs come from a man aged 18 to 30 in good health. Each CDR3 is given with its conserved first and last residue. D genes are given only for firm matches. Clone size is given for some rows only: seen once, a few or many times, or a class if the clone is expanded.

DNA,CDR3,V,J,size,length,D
TGTGCCAGCAGCTGGGGGCCGAGGACAGGTCAAGAGACCCAGTACTTC,CASSWGPRTGQETQYF,TRBV5-4,TRBJ2-5,NA,16,TRBD1
TGTGCCAGTAGTGTCAGTAATCAGCCCCAGCATTTT,CASSVSNQPQHF,TRBV19,TRBJ1-5,NA,12,NA
TGTGCCAGCAGCGATAGCCCAGACAGGGGTTCCTACGAGCAGTACTTC,CASSDSPDRGSYEQYF,TRBV9,TRBJ2-7,NA,16,TRBD1
TGTGCCAGCAGCCCGAACAGGGCCAATGAGCAGTTCTTC,CASSPNRANEQFF,TRBV6-5,TRBJ2-1,few,13,NA
TGTGCCAGCAGTGAACTTGTCCGGGAAAAACTGTTTTTT,CASSELVREKLFF,TRBV6-1,TRBJ1-4,NA,13,NA
TGTGCCAGCCTAGGCAGGGTTCAAGAGACCCAGTACTTC,CASLGRVQETQYF,TRBV7-9,TRBJ2-5,few,13,NA
TGTGCCAGCAGCGTAGTCGGGGGCGAGCAGTACTTC,CASSVVGGEQYF,TRBV9,TRBJ2-7,few,12,NA
TGTGCCAGCTGGGAGACAGGTTATGGCTACACCTTC,CASWETGYGYTF,TRBV2,TRBJ1-2,NA,12,NA
TGTGCCAGCTCACCATCGACAGGGAAGGATGAAAAACTGTTTTTT,CASSPSTGKDEKLFF,TRBV18,TRBJ1-4,few,15,TRBD1
TGCAGCGCTACGAAAACAGCAGCAGATACGCAGTATTTT,CSATKTAADTQYF,TRBV29-1,TRBJ2-3,few,13,NA
TGTGCCAGCTACCGGGAGGACAATGAGCAGTTCTTC,CASYREDNEQFF,TRBV7-9,TRBJ2-1,NA,12,TRBD2
TGTGCCAGCAGTCAAGGCGGGGTACGAGCGAAGCACACCGGGGAGCTGTTTTTT,CASSQGGVRAKHTGELFF,TRBV28,TRBJ2-2,few,18,NA
TGTGCCAGCAGCTTTGTAGCGGGGACTTACCAAGAGACCCAGTACTTC,CASSFVAGTYQETQYF,TRBV7-2,TRBJ2-5,few,16,TRBD2
TGTGCCTGGAGTAAGCGAAGACAGGGGGCCGTTGGCTACACCTTC,CAWSKRRQGAVGYTF,TRBV30,TRBJ1-2,NA,15,TRBD1
TGTGCCAGCAGCTTAGCGGGAGGTTACTCCTACGAGCAGTACTTC,CASSLAGGYSYEQYF,TRBV28,TRBJ2-7,few,15,TRBD2
TGTGCCAGCAGCTTATACGGGTCTGGGGCCAACGTCCTGACTTTC,CASSLYGSGANVLTF,TRBV5-4,TRBJ2-6,NA,15,NA
TGTGCCAGCAGGTCCCCACTGGTATCGGACTCTGGCTACACCTTC,CASRSPLVSDSGYTF,TRBV11-2,TRBJ1-2,few,15,NA
TGTGCCAGCAGCTTAATGGGACAGGGAACCCGAGATACGCAGTATTTT,CASSLMGQGTRDTQYF,TRBV7-3,TRBJ2-3,NA,16,TRBD1
TGTGCCAGCGGAGGGCACCCCCATCAGCCCCAGCATTTT,CASGGHPHQPQHF,TRBV28,TRBJ1-5,NA,13,NA
TGTGCCAGCAGCGTTGAGGGAATGAACACTGAAGCTTTCTTT,CASSVEGMNTEAFF,TRBV9,TRBJ1-1,NA,14,NA
TGTGCCAGCAGACCGCAGGGGGCGGAGGTTAGTTTGGCTTTCTTT,CASRPQGAEVSLAFF,TRBV28,TRBJ1-1,few,15,TRBD1
TGTGCCAGCAGCCAAGGACTAGCAAGCACAGATACGCAGTATTTT,CASSQGLASTDTQYF,TRBV7-2,TRBJ2-3,few,15,TRBD2
TGTGCCAGCAGTTTAGGCAGGGTAGCATATGGCTACACCTTC,CASSLGRVAYGYTF,TRBV28,TRBJ1-2,few,14,NA